These T cell receptor beta chains were read from a single sample in a study of cytomegalovirus exposure and HLA in healthy donors. Some clones are missing from TCRdb's copy, which holds only in-frame ones; the method was immunoSEQ multiplex PCR. This table holds over 150,000 clones, about 80% found once. Sequences were obtained from PBMCs. The receptor set was obtained from a woman aged 25-40 years in good health and CMV-seronegative. Each CDR3 is given with its conserved first and last residue. D genes are given only for firm matches. Expanded clones get a size class; other rows say once, few or many, or leave the size out.

J,size,D,V,CDR3,DNA
TRBJ1-5,-,TRBD1,TRBV7-9,CASSRGQGIHQPQHF,TGTGCCAGCAGCAGGGGACAGGGAATACATCAGCCCCAGCATTTT
TRBJ2-7,-,-,TRBV29-1,CSVELSFTYEQYF,TGCAGCGTTGAATTGAGTTTCACCTACGAGCAGTACTTC
TRBJ2-7,-,TRBD1,TRBV29-1,CSVLRQGSEQYF,TGCAGCGTCCTCCGACAGGGTAGCGAGCAGTACTTC
TRBJ2-7,-,-,TRBV2,CASSLKHEQYF,TGTGCCAGCAGCTTAAAGCACGAGCAGTACTTC
TRBJ1-2,few,-,TRBV7-2,CASSQSGVGYTF,TGTGCCAGCAGCCAATCCGGGGTTGGCTACACCTTC
TRBJ2-5,once,-,TRBV2,CASSRYRGETQYF,TGTGCCAGCAGTAGATACAGAGGGGAGACCCAGTACTTC
TRBJ2-2,-,-,TRBV5-6,CASSPLGADLNTGELFF,TGTGCCAGCAGCCCGCTGGGGGCAGACCTGAACACCGGGGAGCTGTTTTTT
TRBJ2-3,-,TRBD2,TRBV4-3,CASSQGRSFVARGGRLADTQYF,TGCGCCAGCAGCCAAGGGAGATCATTTGTAGCCCGCGGCGGGAGATTGGCAGATACGCAGTATTTT
TRBJ2-2,once,-,TRBV5-4,CETHLGGTGELFF,TGTGAAACTCACCTGGGAGGAACCGGGGAGCTGTTTTTT
TRBJ2-7,-,TRBD2,TRBV7-2,CASSLERELSYEQYF,TGTGCCAGCAGCCTGGAGCGGGAGCTTAGCTACGAGCAGTACTTC
TRBJ2-7,-,TRBD2,TRBV27,CASMAGGPGRYEQYF,TGTGCCAGCATGGCGGGAGGGCCCGGGAGGTACGAGCAGTACTTC
TRBJ1-5,-,-,TRBV30,CAWRLSSNQPQHF,TGTGCCTGGCGCTTATCGAGTAATCAGCCCCAGCATTTT
TRBJ1-4,-,-,TRBV7-9,CASSSSIFQGSLNEKLFF,TGTGCCAGCAGCTCGTCGATCTTTCAGGGATCCCTTAATGAAAAACTGTTTTTT
TRBJ2-5,-,-,TRBV5-8,CASSWTERKTQYF,TGTGCCAGCAGCTGGACAGAGCGGAAGACCCAGTACTTC
TRBJ2-2,-,TRBD2,TRBV28,CASSPLGSGISAGELFF,TGTGCCAGCAGTCCCCTCGGTAGCGGGATTAGCGCCGGGGAGCTGTTTTTT
TRBJ1-3,-,-,TRBV7-2,CASSLAVGNTIYF,TGTGCCAGCAGCTTAGCCGTTGGAAACACCATATATTTT
TRBJ2-1,-,TRBD2,TRBV5-1,CASSLGTSGSLYNEQFF,TGCGCCAGCAGCCTCGGGACTAGCGGGAGTCTATACAATGAGCAGTTCTTC
TRBJ2-3,-,-,TRBV18,CASSPPAVSTDTQYF,TGTGCCAGCTCACCACCGGCAGTCAGCACAGATACGCAGTATTTT
TRBJ1-3,-,-,TRBV6-1,CASSEKRRGSGNTIYF,TGTGCCAGCAGTGAAAAGAGGAGGGGCTCTGGAAACACCATATATTTT